Listed below are T cell receptor beta chains from one sample, sequenced in a study of lymphopenia after photon versus proton radiotherapy. Clones were sequenced by immunoSEQ multiplex PCR, and TCRdb holds only the in-frame ones, with some missing. The table lists about 45,000 clones, 85% of them singletons, with approximately 2.1% in the top ten. Sequences were derived from peripheral blood, sampled from a patient treated with photon-based radiotherapy. The receptors here all came from a middle-aged man with gastric cancer. The CDR3 runs from the conserved cysteine through the conserved F or W. The order of the fields is V gene, clone size, D gene, J gene, CDR3 protein, CDR3 DNA. The D gene is left open where the match is weak. Expanded clones are given a class, and other clones once, few, many or no size at all.

>TRBV19|-|-|TRBJ1-5
CASSIGWQGNQPQHF
TGTGCCAGTAGTATAGGGTGGCAGGGCAATCAGCCCCAGCATTTT
>TRBV6-4|few|-|TRBJ1-2
CASTPEGGSYGYTF
TGTGCCAGCACTCCAGAGGGGGGCAGCTATGGCTACACCTTC
>TRBV5-8|-|-|TRBJ1-5
CASSPGWGVGSNRPQHF
TGTGCCAGCAGCCCAGGTTGGGGGGTCGGGAGCAATCGGCCCCAGCATTTT
>TRBV30|-|TRBD1|TRBJ2-6
CAWSPGTGGILGANVPTF
TGTGCCTGGAGTCCGGGGACAGGGGGTATTCTTGGGGCCAACGTCCCGACTTTC
>TRBV27|-|TRBD1|TRBJ1-1
CASSSLGQGENTEAFF
TGTGCCAGCAGTTCCCTCGGACAGGGCGAGAACACTGAAGCTTTCTTT
>TRBV25-1|-|TRBD1|TRBJ2-2
CASSGQPGQETGELFF
TGTGCCAGCAGTGGTCAACCGGGACAGGAGACCGGGGAGCTGTTTTTT
>TRBV19|-|TRBD1|TRBJ1-4
CASSGTGLTNEKLFF
TGTGCCAGTAGCGGGACAGGGCTAACTAATGAAAAACTGTTTTTT
>TRBV7-8|-|TRBD1|TRBJ1-1
CASSSQTGMTEAFF
TGTGCCAGCAGCTCTCAGACAGGGATGACTGAAGCTTTCTTT
>TRBV19|once|-|TRBJ1-5
CASSTPGQPQHF
TGTGCCAGTAGTACCCCTGGTCAGCCCCAGCATTTT
>TRBV7-2|-|TRBD1|TRBJ2-5
CASSPETGQVTETQYF
TGTGCCAGCAGCCCGGAGACGGGACAGGTAACGGAGACCCAGTACTTC
>TRBV6-1|-|-|TRBJ2-7
CASGPDYEQYF
TGTGCCAGCGGACCGGACTACGAGCAGTACTTC
>TRBV5-1|-|TRBD1|TRBJ2-3
CASKRLWTGGPGGTDTQYF
TGCGCCAGCAAGCGTCTTTGGACAGGGGGCCCGGGGGGCACAGATACGCAGTATTTT
>TRBV11-2|once|-|TRBJ2-2
CASSSLGNTGELFF
TGTGCCAGCAGCTCCTTAGGGAACACCGGGGAGCTGTTTTTT
>TRBV29-1|-|-|TRBJ1-1
CSVVAPGAFF
TGCAGCGTTGTTGCCCCCGGGGCTTTCTTT
>TRBV6-1|few|-|TRBJ2-7
CASKPKQGPQQYF
TGTGCCAGCAAGCCTAAACAGGGACCCCAGCAGTACTTC
>TRBV11-2|-|-|TRBJ1-2
CASSETGVYGYTF
TGTGCCAGCAGTGAGACAGGCGTCTATGGCTACACCTTC
>TRBV11-3|-|TRBD1|TRBJ2-2
CASSLGTGVTGELFF
TGTGCCAGCAGCTTAGGGACAGGGGTCACCGGGGAGCTGTTTTTT
>TRBV30|once|-|TRBJ2-5
CAWGFRGTQETQYF
TGTGCCTGGGGGTTTAGGGGAACTCAAGAGACCCAGTACTTC
>TRBV7-2|once|-|TRBJ1-2
CASSPSGEGANYGYTF
TGTGCCAGCAGCCCCTCGGGGGAGGGGGCTAACTATGGCTACACCTTC
>TRBV30|-|-|TRBJ2-1
CAWQPTDNEQFF
TGTGCCTGGCAACCAACCGACAATGAGCAGTTCTTC
>TRBV6-5|once|-|TRBJ1-2
CASSYDPNYGYTF
TGTGCCAGCAGTTACGACCCAAATTATGGCTACACCTTC
>TRBV19|-|TRBD1|TRBJ2-3
CASSSDDRGGTDTQYF
TGTGCCAGTAGTAGCGACGACAGGGGTGGAACAGATACGCAGTATTTT
>TRBV7-2|-|-|TRBJ1-2
CASSLPSGLNYGYTF
TGTGCCAGCAGCTTACCTTCAGGCCTTAACTATGGCTACACCTTC
>TRBV13|-|TRBD1|TRBJ1-1
CASSPFDRGNTEAFF
TGTGCCAGCAGCCCATTTGACAGGGGGAACACTGAAGCTTTCTTT
>TRBV25-1|few|TRBD1|TRBJ2-7
CASSDTTGGGEQYF
TGTGCCAGCAGTGACACGACAGGGGGAGGAGAGCAGTACTTC
>TRBV4-1|once|-|TRBJ1-3
CASSTPGETGNTIYF
TGCGCCAGCTCTACCCCAGGGGAAACTGGAAACACCATATATTTT
>TRBV6-6|once|-|TRBJ1-2
CASSYTSTIGSSTF
TGTGCCAGCAGTTACACCTCAACCATCGGAAGCTCCACCTTC
>TRBV4-2|once|TRBD2|TRBJ2-2
CASSPFGLAVNTGELFF
TGTGCCAGCAGCCCCTTTGGACTAGCGGTGAACACCGGGGAGCTGTTTTTT
>TRBV6-5|-|-|TRBJ1-5
CASSTTGGGYQPQHF
TGTGCCAGCAGTACGACCGGGGGGGGGTATCAGCCCCAGCATTTT
>TRBV2|-|-|TRBJ1-3
CASSEALGTSGNTIYF
TGTGCCAGCAGTGAAGCGCTTGGGACATCTGGAAACACCATATATTTT
>TRBV2|-|TRBD2|TRBJ2-2
CASRRGLNTGELFF
TGTGCCAGCAGACGGGGACTAAACACCGGGGAGCTGTTTTTT
>TRBV13|-|TRBD2|TRBJ2-3
CASSSGLAGGPRADTQYF
TGTGCCAGCAGCTCGGGACTAGCGGGGGGGCCTCGGGCAGATACGCAGTATTTT
>TRBV5-1|-|TRBD1|TRBJ2-6
CASSFDRAGANVLTF
TGCGCCAGCAGCTTCGACAGGGCTGGGGCCAACGTCCTGACTTTC
>TRBV7-2|-|-|TRBJ2-2
CASSFLGHTSTGELFF
TGTGCCAGCAGCTTCCTCGGGCATACTTCCACCGGGGAGCTGTTTTTT
>TRBV4-2|-|-|TRBJ1-1
CASSQEPLQGTEAFF
TGTGCCAGCAGCCAAGAGCCGCTACAGGGCACTGAAGCTTTCTTT
>TRBV19|-|-|TRBJ2-5
CASSRVPSAETQYF
TGTGCCAGTAGCAGGGTACCCTCGGCGGAGACCCAGTACTTC
>TRBV19|-|-|TRBJ2-3
CASSKTGDTDTQYF
TGTGCCAGTAGTAAAACAGGAGACACAGATACGCAGTATTTT
>TRBV7-9|-|TRBD1|TRBJ1-2
CASSSGTGYAYTF
TGTGCCAGCAGCTCCGGGACAGGGTACGCCTACACCTTC
>TRBV19|-|TRBD1|TRBJ1-2
CASSAGQSYGYTF
TGTGCCAGTAGCGCGGGACAGTCCTATGGCTACACCTTC
>TRBV4-1|-|-|TRBJ1-2
CASWDIQNYGYTF
TGCGCCAGCTGGGACATCCAAAACTATGGCTACACCTTC
>TRBV16|-|-|TRBJ2-5
CASSQTSQQPQETQYF
TGTGCCAGCAGCCAGACCAGTCAGCAGCCCCAAGAGACCCAGTACTTC
>TRBV7-8|-|TRBD1|TRBJ1-5
CASSFGGQGSGQPQHF
TGTGCCAGCAGCTTTGGGGGACAGGGGTCAGGTCAGCCCCAGCATTTT
>TRBV5-1|-|TRBD1|TRBJ2-2
CASSQRLGQGLTGELFF
TGCGCCAGCAGCCAGCGTCTCGGACAGGGCCTCACCGGGGAGCTGTTTTTT
>TRBV4-2|-|TRBD2|TRBJ2-7
CASSQSGLAGTYEQYF
TGTGCCAGCAGCCAGTCCGGCCTAGCGGGGACCTACGAGCAGTACTTC
>TRBV7-9|medium-sized|-|TRBJ1-6
CASSSPGSSPLHF
TGTGCCAGCAGCTCACCGGGAAGTTCACCCCTCCACTTT
>TRBV2|-|TRBD1|TRBJ2-1
CASSVDRGLNEQFF
TGTGCCAGCAGTGTGGACAGGGGACTCAATGAGCAGTTCTTC
>TRBV5-8|-|-|TRBJ1-1
CASSLVGGQNTEAFF
TGTGCCAGCAGCTTGGTCGGGGGCCAGAACACTGAAGCTTTCTTT